The 8 T cell receptor beta chains listed next were all sequenced from one sample in a study of cytomegalovirus exposure and HLA in healthy donors. PCR involved 60 Vbeta and 13 Jbeta primers. Using immunoSEQ multiplex PCR, the repertoire was profiled, and TCRdb retains in-frame clones only, with some absent. The sample shows approximately 95,000 clones, 75% to 85% of them seen only once. Source material: PBMCs. These receptors all come from a man aged 18-30 years in good health and CMV-seropositive.

The chain carries TRBV5-4 and TRBJ1-6, with 8 bases matching TRBD1. The CDR3 extends over 16 amino acids. V shed 1 base and J 4 bases; nucleotides not matched to a gene: 4. Germline CDR1 is SGHNT and CDR2 is YYREEE (reference sequence). The CDR3 loop is CASSLTGGGYNSPLHF. CDR3 sequence (DNA): TGTGCCAGCAGCTTGACAGGGGGGGGTTATAATTCACCCCTCCACTTT.

V is TRBV10-3 and J is TRBJ2-7, with 10 bases lining up with TRBD1. CDR1 and CDR2 (germline): ENHRY, SYGVKD. The CDR3 spans 20 residues. V lost 0 bases, J lost 0 bases, and 14 bases stayed unmatched. CDR3 sequence: CAISESDGGQGQNPSYEQYF. The CDR3, as DNA: TGTGCCATCAGTGAGTCGGATGGGGGACAGGGGCAAAATCCCTCCTACGAGCAGTACTTC.

This clone was recorded only once. This rearrangement joins TRBV4-1 to TRBJ1-5; tentative D call: TRBD1 (5 bases). The V gene's germline CDR1 is MGHRA and CDR2 YSYEKL. Trimming pared 3 bases from V and 3 bases from J, leaving 12 bases between. CDR3 length equals 15 residues. The CDR3 DNA sequence: TGCGCCAGCAGCCATCCTGGGGGGTTCAATCAGCCCCAGCATTTT. Translated, it gives CASSHPGGFNQPQHF.

This rearrangement joins TRBV2 to TRBJ2-1; 7 nucleotides line up with TRBD1. The trim removed 8 bases at V and 0 bases at J, leaving 7 bases unmatched. The CDR3 length is 15 residues. Germline V CDR1 and CDR2: SNHLY, FYNNEI. In DNA form, the CDR3 reads TGTGCCAGCCAGCTTGGGACAGCCTCCTACAATGAGCAGTTCTTC. This sequence encodes CASQLGTASYNEQFF.

This chain uses TRBV2 with TRBJ2-5; D gene ambiguous. The germline V and J ends were trimmed by 6 bases and 0 bases, with 11 bases remaining between them. The CDR3 runs 14 residues. The germline V gene has CDR1 SNHLY and CDR2 FYNNEI. The CDR3 DNA reads TGTGCCAGCAGGGAAACAGTGTACCAAGAGACCCAGTACTTC. Translated, it gives CASRETVYQETQYF.

This clone has a handful of counts. The chain couples TRBV28 to TRBJ2-7; tentatively, D is TRBD1 (5 bases). The CDR3 has 15 amino acids. CDR1 and CDR2 (germline): MDHEN, SYDVKM. V was cut by 4 bases and J by 2 bases, with 15 bases left in between. The CDR3 loop is CASSSDNRPAYEQYF. CDR3 sequence (DNA): TGTGCCAGCAGTTCGGACAACCGACCGGCCTACGAGCAGTACTTC.

This rearrangement joins TRBV19 to TRBJ1-4, with 8 bases fitting TRBD1. Per germline, CDR1 LNHDA and CDR2 SQIVND (reference sequence). Trimming at V came to 5 bases and at J to 5 bases, leaving 4 bases not matched to a gene. This CDR3 is built from 14 residues. CDR3 in DNA: TGTGCCAGTAGTCAGACAGGGGCAAATGAAAAACTGTTTTTT. The encoded protein is CASSQTGANEKLFF. Together with reference TRBV19 and TRBJ1-4, the CDR3 gives the full variable domain: DGGITQSPKYLFRKEGQNVTLSCEQNLNHDAMYWYRQDPGQGLRLIYYSQIVNDFQKGDIAEGYSVSREKKESFPLTVTSAQKNPTAFYLCASSQTGANEKLFFGSGTQLSVL.

This clone was observed a handful of times. The rearrangement links TRBV5-1 to TRBJ2-5; D possibly corresponds to TRBD2 (5 bases). V was shortened by 0 bases and J by 1 base, with 19 bases between the two germline ends. The CDR3 runs to 18 residues. Germline CDR1 reads SGHRS; CDR2 reads YFSETQ. In DNA form, the CDR3 reads TGCGCCAGCAGCTTGGGAACTCTCCTCCAGCGGTTCCAAGAGACCCAGTACTTC. Translated: CASSLGTLLQRFQETQYF. Full variable domain (remainder filled in from reference TRBV5-1 and TRBJ2-5): KAGVTQTPRYLIKTRGQQVTLSCSPISGHRSVSWYQQTPGQGLQFLFEYFSETQRNKGNFPGRFSGRQFSNSRSEMNVSTLELGDSALYLCASSLGTLLQRFQETQYFGPGTRLLVL.